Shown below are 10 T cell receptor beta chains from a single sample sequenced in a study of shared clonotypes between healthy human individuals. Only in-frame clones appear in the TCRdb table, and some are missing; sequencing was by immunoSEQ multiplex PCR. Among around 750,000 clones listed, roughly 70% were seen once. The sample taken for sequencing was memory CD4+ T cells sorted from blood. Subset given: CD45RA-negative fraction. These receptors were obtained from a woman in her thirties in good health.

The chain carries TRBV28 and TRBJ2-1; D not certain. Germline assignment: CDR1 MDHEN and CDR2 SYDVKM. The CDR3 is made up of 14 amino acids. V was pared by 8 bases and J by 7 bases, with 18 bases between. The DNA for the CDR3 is TGTGCCAGCGAGATGGCCTCTGTTTTGAATGAGCAGTTCTTC. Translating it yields CASEMASVLNEQFF.

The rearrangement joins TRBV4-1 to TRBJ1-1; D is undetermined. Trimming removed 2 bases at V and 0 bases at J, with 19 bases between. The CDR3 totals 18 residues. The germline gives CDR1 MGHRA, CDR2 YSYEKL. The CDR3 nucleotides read TGCGCCAGCAGCCAATCCACGAGCCGGACTCAAATGAACACTGAAGCTTTCTTT. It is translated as CASSQSTSRTQMNTEAFF.

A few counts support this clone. The CDR3 region has the DNA TGTGCCAGTAGGAGGAAGTCTAGCGCTACCTACGAGCAGTACTTC. This codes for CASRRKSSATYEQYF. The rearrangement links TRBV19 to TRBJ2-7, with D maybe TRBD2 (6 bases). V lost 6 bases and J lost 2, with 17 bases in between. The CDR3 has 15 residues. Germline V gene data show CDR1 as LNHDA and CDR2 as SQIVND (reference sequence).

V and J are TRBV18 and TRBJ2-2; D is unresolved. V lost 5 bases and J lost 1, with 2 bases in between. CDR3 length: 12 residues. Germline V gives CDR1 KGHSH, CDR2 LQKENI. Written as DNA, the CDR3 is TGTGCCAGCTCAGAGAACACCGGGGAGCTGTTTTTT. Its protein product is CASSENTGELFF. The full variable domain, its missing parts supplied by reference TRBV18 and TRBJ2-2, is NAGVMQNPRHLVRRRGQEARLRCSPMKGHSHVYWYRQLPEEGLKFMVYLQKENIIDESGMPKERFSAEFPKEGPSILRIQQVVRGDSAAYFCASSENTGELFFGEGSRLTVL.

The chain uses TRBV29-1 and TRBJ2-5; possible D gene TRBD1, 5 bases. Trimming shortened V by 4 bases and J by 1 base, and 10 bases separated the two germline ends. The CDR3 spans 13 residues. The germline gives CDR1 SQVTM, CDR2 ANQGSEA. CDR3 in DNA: TGCAGCGTTGGGCGACAGACCCAAGAGACCCAGTACTTC. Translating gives CSVGRQTQETQYF.

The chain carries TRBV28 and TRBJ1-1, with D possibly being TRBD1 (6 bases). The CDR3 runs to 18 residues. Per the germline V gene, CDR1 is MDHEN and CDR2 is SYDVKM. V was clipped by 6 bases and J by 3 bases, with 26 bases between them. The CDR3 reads CASRPMTGTGGSDTEAFF. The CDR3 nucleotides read TGTGCCAGCAGGCCGATGACAGGTACTGGGGGATCGGACACTGAAGCTTTCTTT.

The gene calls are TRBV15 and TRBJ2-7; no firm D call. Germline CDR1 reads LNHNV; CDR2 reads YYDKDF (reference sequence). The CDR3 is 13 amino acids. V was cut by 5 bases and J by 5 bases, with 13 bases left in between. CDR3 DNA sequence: TGTGCCACCAGCCGAGGAGACGGCCACGAGCAGTACTTC. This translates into CATSRGDGHEQYF.

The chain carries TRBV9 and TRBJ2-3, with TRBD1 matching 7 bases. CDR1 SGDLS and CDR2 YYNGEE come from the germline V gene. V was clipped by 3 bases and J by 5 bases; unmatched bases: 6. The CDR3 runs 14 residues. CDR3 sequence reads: CASSATGTIDTQYF. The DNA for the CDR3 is TGTGCCAGCAGCGCGACAGGGACCATAGATACGCAGTATTTT. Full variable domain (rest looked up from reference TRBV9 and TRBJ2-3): DSGVTQTPKHLITATGQRVTLRCSPRSGDLSVYWYQQSLDQGLQFLIQYYNGEERAKGNILERFSAQQFPDLHSELNLSSLELGDSALYFCASSATGTIDTQYFGPGTRLTVL.

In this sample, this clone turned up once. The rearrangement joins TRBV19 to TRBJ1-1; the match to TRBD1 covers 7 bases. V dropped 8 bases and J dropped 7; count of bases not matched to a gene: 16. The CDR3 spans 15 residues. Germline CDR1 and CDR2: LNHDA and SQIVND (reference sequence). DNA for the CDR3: TGTGCCAGTCGCCCTTACCAAACCGGGACAGATGAAGCTTTCTTT. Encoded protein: CASRPYQTGTDEAFF.

CDR3 sequence reads: CSVEGGGAENIQYF. The CDR3 nucleotides are TGCAGCGTTGAAGGAGGGGGGGCCGAAAACATTCAGTACTTC. This sequence joins TRBV29-1 and TRBJ2-4; maybe TRBD2 (7 bases). CDR3 length: 14 amino acids. CDR1 and CDR2 (germline): SQVTM, ANQGSEA. The germline V and J ends were trimmed by 1 base and 5 bases, with 12 bases remaining between them.